The clone carrying this T cell receptor (beta chain) showed up just once. Its cognate antigen is unknown. The sample comes from a study of T cell responses to AZD1222 COVID-19 vaccine. V lost 7 bases to trimming and J lost 1 base, with 10 bases between them. Germline lookup yields CDR1 SNHLY and CDR2 FYNNEI. The CDR3 is 13 amino acids. Only in-frame clones appear in the TCRdb table, and some are missing; sequencing was by immunoSEQ multiplex PCR. The sample lists over 120,000 clones; approximately 89% were seen once. Findings and caveats of the study: The reported proportion of spike-specific TCRs targeting unmutated variant regions was nearly half. After the peak T cell response, and only then, were repertoires sampled. Females outnumbered males among donors, who were mostly white British; clonal diversity was possibly underestimated. Spike-specific TCR breadth rose after two AZD1222 doses, and depth rose as well.

This material consisted of peripheral blood, taken 28 days after the second AZD1222 dose. This sequence was found in an adult who received the AZD1222 COVID-19 vaccine. The rearrangement uses TRBV2 and TRBJ1-1; possibly TRBD1 for D (5 bases). The CDR3 protein is CASISGGNTEAFF. The CDR3 DNA reads as TGTGCCAGCATTAGTGGGGGGAACACTGAAGCTTTCTTT.